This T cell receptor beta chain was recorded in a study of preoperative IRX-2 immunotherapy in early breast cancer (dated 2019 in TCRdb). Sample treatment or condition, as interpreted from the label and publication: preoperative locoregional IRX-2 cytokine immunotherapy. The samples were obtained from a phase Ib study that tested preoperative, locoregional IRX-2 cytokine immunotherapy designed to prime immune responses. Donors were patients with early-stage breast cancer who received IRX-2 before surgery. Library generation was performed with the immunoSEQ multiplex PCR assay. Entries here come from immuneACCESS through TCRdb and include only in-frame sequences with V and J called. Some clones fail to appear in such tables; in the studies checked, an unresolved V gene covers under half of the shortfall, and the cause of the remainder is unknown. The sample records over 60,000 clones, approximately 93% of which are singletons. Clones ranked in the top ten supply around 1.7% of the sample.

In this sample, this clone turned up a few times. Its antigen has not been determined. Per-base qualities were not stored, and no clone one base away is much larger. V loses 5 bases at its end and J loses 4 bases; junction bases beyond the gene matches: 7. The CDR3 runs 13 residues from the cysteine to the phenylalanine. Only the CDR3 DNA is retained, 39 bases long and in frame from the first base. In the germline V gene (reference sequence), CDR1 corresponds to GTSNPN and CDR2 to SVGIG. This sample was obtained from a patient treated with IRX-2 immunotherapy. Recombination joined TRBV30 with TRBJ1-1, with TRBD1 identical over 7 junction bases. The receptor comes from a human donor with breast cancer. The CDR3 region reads CAWSRGSGTEAFF. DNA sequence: TGTGCCTGGTCCAGGGGGTCGGGCACTGAAGCTTTCTTT.